What follows is one T cell receptor (beta chain) and its context. This entry is derived from a study of control samples from healthy donors and cancer patients. Libraries were prepared by immunoSEQ multiplex PCR; TCRdb keeps only in-frame clonotypes and omits some of them. Altogether around 100,000 clones are present, approximately 90% being singletons, with the ten largest covering over 6.5%. With V trimmed by 2 bases and J by 7 bases, 8 bases remained unmatched. Germline-derived CDR1 and CDR2 are MNHNY and SVGAGI (reference sequence). The CDR3 extends over 16 amino acids. The rearrangement joins TRBV6-6 to TRBJ2-1; the match to TRBD2 covers 10 bases. Sequencing used blood. The TCR comes from a man aged 30 to 39 in good health. CDR3 residues: CASSYPTSGTRNEQFF. For the CDR3, the DNA is TGTGCCAGCAGTTACCCTACTAGCGGGACGCGAAATGAGCAGTTCTTC.